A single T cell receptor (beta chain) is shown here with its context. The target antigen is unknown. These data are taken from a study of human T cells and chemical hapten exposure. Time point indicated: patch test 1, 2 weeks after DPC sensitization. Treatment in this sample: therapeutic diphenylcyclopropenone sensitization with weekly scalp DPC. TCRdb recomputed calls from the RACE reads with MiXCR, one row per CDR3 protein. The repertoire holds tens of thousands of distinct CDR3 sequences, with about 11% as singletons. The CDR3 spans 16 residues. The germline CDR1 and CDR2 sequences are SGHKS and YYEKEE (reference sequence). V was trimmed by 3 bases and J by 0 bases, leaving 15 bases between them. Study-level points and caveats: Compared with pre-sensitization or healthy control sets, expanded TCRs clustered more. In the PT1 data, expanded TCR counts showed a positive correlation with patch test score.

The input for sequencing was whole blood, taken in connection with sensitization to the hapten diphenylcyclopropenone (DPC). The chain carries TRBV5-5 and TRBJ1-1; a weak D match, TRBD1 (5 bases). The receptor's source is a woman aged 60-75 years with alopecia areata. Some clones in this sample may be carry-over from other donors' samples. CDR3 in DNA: TGTGCCAGCAGCTACCCACGCGGGGGGTTGAACACTGAAGCTTTCTTT. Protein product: CASSYPRGGLNTEAFF.